One and the same sample provided the 14 T cell receptor beta chains below, sequenced in a study of CD8+ T cells in alopecia areata. Extracted RNA was reverse transcribed into cDNA, the sequencing template. Clones were sequenced by immunoSEQ multiplex PCR, and TCRdb holds only the in-frame ones, with some missing. The sample yields approximately 180,000 clones, roughly 65% seen once. The sample here was CD4+ T cells sorted from blood, taken at week 0. These receptors came from a human donor with alopecia areata.

The rearrangement joins TRBV29-1 to TRBJ1-1; D gene ambiguous. V lost 4 bases to trimming and J lost 7 bases, with 7 bases between them. Germline V gene data show CDR1 as SQVTM and CDR2 as ANQGSEA. The CDR3 is 10 residues long. CDR3: CSVAGGEAFF. In DNA form, the CDR3 reads TGCAGCGTTGCCGGCGGTGAAGCTTTCTTT.

The chain combines TRBV10-3 with TRBJ1-1, with D perhaps TRBD1 (6 bases). The CDR3 is 12 residues long. V shed 8 bases and J shed 4 bases, with 11 bases lying between them. Germline V gene sequence: CDR1 ENHRY, CDR2 SYGVKD. CDR3 region: CAIGGQLTEAFF. In DNA form, the CDR3 reads TGTGCCATCGGGGGACAACTCACTGAAGCTTTCTTT.

V gene TRBV29-1 combines with J gene TRBJ2-5; D is undetermined. The last part of the DNA fits TRBJ2-7 better; the J call may be wrong. CDR3 size: 15 residues. Germline V gene lookup returns CDR1 SQVTM and CDR2 ANQGSEA. The CDR3 region is CSVGYRAAATYEQYF. CDR3 coding DNA: TGCAGCGTTGGATATCGGGCAGCCGCAACCTACGAGCAGTACTTC.

This clone was observed once. The genes are TRBV29-1 and TRBJ2-3; 8 bases are shared with TRBD2. With 1 base clipped from V and 2 bases from J, the junction kept 5 bases outside the gene matches. CDR1 SQVTM and CDR2 ANQGSEA come from the germline V gene. The CDR3 extends over 15 amino acids. Here the CDR3 reads CSVEGVAGYTDTQYF. For the CDR3, the DNA is TGCAGCGTTGAAGGAGTAGCGGGGTACACAGATACGCAGTATTTT.

Details on this clone: Additional DNA sequences in this sample encode the identical CDR3. The chain is built from TRBV20-1 and TRBJ2-5; D ambiguous. Trimming took 1 base from V and 5 from J, leaving 5 bases between them. The CDR3 contains 11 residues. The germline V gene encodes CDR1 DFQATT and CDR2 SNEGSKA (reference sequence). Here the CDR3 reads CSARVGETQYF. In nucleotides, the CDR3 is TGCAGTGCTAGAGTAGGGGAGACCCAGTACTTC.

The chain combines TRBV20-1 with TRBJ2-7; D could derive from TRBD1 or TRBD2 (5 bases each). V lost 7 bases, J lost 9 bases, and 16 bases lay in between. CDR3 length: 11 amino acids. CDR1 is DFQATT and CDR2 is SNEGSKA in the germline V gene (reference sequence). The CDR3 spells CSVVRDQRQYF. In nucleotides, the CDR3 is TGCAGTGTGGTCAGGGACCAAAGGCAGTACTTC.

The rearrangement joins TRBV2 to TRBJ1-2; D ambiguous. With 2 bases removed from V and 4 bases from J, the gap between germline ends came to 8 bases. The CDR3 runs to 13 residues. The germline V gene encodes CDR1 SNHLY and CDR2 FYNNEI. The CDR3, as DNA: TGTGCCAGCAGTGAACGGGGTGGCTATGGCTACACCTTC. It encodes CASSERGGYGYTF.

The chain employs TRBV29-1 and TRBJ1-1; D is perhaps TRBD1 (5 bases). The V end was cut by 4 bases, the J end by 8 bases, with 14 bases between. The CDR3 is 12 residues long. In germline, CDR1 is SQVTM, CDR2 ANQGSEA. The CDR3 loop reads CSVVRGSTEAFF. In DNA form, the CDR3 reads TGCAGCGTTGTCCGGGGGAGCACCGAAGCTTTCTTT.

V and J are TRBV5-6 and TRBJ2-5; no reliable D call. Germline V gives CDR1 SGHDT, CDR2 YYEEEE. The CDR3 covers 11 residues. V dropped 6 bases and J dropped 0 bases, with 3 bases sitting between them. The CDR3 spells CASTNQETQYF. CDR3 bases: TGTGCCAGCACGAACCAAGAGACCCAGTACTTC.

This clone appeared a single time. CDR3 residues: CASSLAGPWGTQYF. In DNA, the CDR3 is TGTGCCAGCAGCTTAGCCGGTCCTTGGGGGACCCAGTACTTC. The chain carries TRBV11-2 and TRBJ2-5; no clear D gene. V was cut by 1 base and J by 7 bases, with 13 bases left in between. There are 14 residues in the CDR3. Per the germline V gene, CDR1 is SGHAT and CDR2 is FQNNGV.

CDR3: CSVSVGTGDSPLHF. CDR3 DNA: TGCAGCGTTTCCGTTGGGACAGGGGATTCACCCCTCCACTTT. The chain uses TRBV29-1 and TRBJ1-6; the match to TRBD1 covers 10 bases. Looked up from germline, CDR1 is SQVTM and CDR2 is ANQGSEA. Germline trimming cut 5 bases from V and 8 bases from J; bases unmatched to any gene: 6. CDR3 size: 14 residues.

In the case of this clone: Other nucleotide sequences from this sample produce the same CDR3. The chain has TRBV30 and TRBJ1-1; 7 nucleotides agree with TRBD1. This CDR3 is built from 13 residues. With V trimmed by 2 bases and J by 1 base, 1 base remained unmatched. Germline CDR1 reads GTSNPN; CDR2 reads SVGIG (reference sequence). The chain's CDR3 is CAWSRQGNTEAFF. In DNA, the CDR3 is TGTGCCTGGAGTCGACAGGGGAACACTGAAGCTTTCTTT.

The V and J genes are TRBV6-1 and TRBJ2-2; TRBD2 matches 12 bases. Trimming removed 4 bases from V and 0 bases from J; junction bases left unmatched: 0. The CDR3 runs to 16 residues. Germline V gene sequence: CDR1 MNHNS, CDR2 SASEGT. CDR3 residues: CASSGTSGANTGELFF. Written as DNA, the CDR3 is TGTGCCAGCAGTGGGACTAGCGGGGCGAACACCGGGGAGCTGTTTTTT.

The chain carries TRBV2 and TRBJ1-5, with 9 nucleotides matching TRBD1. Trimming took 3 bases from V and 4 from J; bases not matched to a gene: 1. Germline CDR1 and CDR2: SNHLY and FYNNEI. This CDR3 is built from 14 residues. This CDR3 reads CASSETGGNQPQHF. Here the CDR3 DNA reads TGTGCCAGCAGTGAGACAGGGGGGAATCAGCCCCAGCATTTT.